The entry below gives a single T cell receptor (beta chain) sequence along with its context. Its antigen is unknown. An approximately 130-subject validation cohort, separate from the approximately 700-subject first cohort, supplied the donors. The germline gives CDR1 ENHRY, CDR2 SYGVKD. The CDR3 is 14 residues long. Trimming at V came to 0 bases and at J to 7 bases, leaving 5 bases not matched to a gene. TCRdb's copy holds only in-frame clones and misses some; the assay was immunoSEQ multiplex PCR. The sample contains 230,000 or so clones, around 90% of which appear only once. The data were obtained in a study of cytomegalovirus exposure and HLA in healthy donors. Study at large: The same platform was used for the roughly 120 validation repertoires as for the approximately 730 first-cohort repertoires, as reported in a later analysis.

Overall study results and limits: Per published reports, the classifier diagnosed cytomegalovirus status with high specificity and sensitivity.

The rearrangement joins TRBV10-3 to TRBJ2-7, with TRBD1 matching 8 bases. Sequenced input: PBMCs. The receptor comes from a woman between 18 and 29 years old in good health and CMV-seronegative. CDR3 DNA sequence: TGTGCCATCAGTGAGTCGAGGGACAGGAGAGAGCAGTACTTC. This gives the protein CAISESRDRREQYF.